The 19 T cell receptor beta chains presented below share a single source sample, sequenced in a study of T cells in Graves' hyperthyroidism and ophthalmopathy. The CDR3 regions of TCR beta were amplified from RNA transcripts. The study used the HTBI primer set for a first-round RT-PCR of the TCR CDR3. TCRdb ran MiXCR on the multiplex PCR reads and lists one entry per CDR3 protein. In the table there are 610,000 or so distinct CDR3 sequences, about 43% of which are singletons. Sequencing was done on a sample of peripheral blood or thyroid tissue (not recorded which). The receptors were sampled from a woman aged 18 to 35 with Graves' hyperthyroidism.

The chain is built from TRBV5-8 and TRBJ2-5; 10 bases align to TRBD1. Germline V gene sequence: CDR1 SGHTS, CDR2 YDEGEE. This CDR3 is built from 17 residues. Trimming took 4 bases from V and 0 from J; bases not matched to a gene: 9. The CDR3 here is CASSPGQGNAYQETQYF. The CDR3 DNA is TGTGCCAGCAGCCCGGGACAGGGGAATGCGTACCAAGAGACCCAGTACTTC.

This clonotype has at least ten counts. This rearrangement joins TRBV4-1 to TRBJ2-7; 10 bases match TRBD1. This CDR3 has 14 residues. Germline V lookup: CDR1 MGHRA, CDR2 YSYEKL. Trimming cost V 8 bases and J 4 bases; bases outside gene matches: 8. In DNA, the CDR3 is TGCGCCAGCGGCCGGGACAGGGGCTCGTACGAGCAGTACTTC. Its protein is CASGRDRGSYEQYF.

This clonotype was recorded many times. J is TRBJ2-2 and V is TRBV19, with no clear D. Trimming pared 9 bases from V and 2 bases from J, leaving 10 bases between. CDR3 size: 13 residues. Germline CDR1 and CDR2: LNHDA and SQIVND (reference sequence). CDR3 residues: CASLGVNTGELFF. In nucleotides, the CDR3 is TGTGCCAGCCTTGGCGTCAACACCGGGGAGCTGTTTTTT.

Remarks on this clonotype: In this CDR3 the conserved last residue, phenylalanine or tryptophan, is missing, so a read error is likely. The DNA is left out, because the CDR3 cannot be placed on it with certainty; the CDR3 is given as TCRdb lists it. V is TRBV7-8 and J is TRBJ1-4; the table calls TRBD1, which could not be checked here. Looked up from germline, CDR1 is SGHVS and CDR2 is FQNEAQ. The CDR3 spans 11 amino acids, including both terminal residues. The CDR3 sequence is CASSLVTGGFY.

In its sample, this clonotype was seen a few times. This sequence joins TRBV29-1 and TRBJ1-2; D possibly corresponds to TRBD1 (6 bases). The CDR3 loop spans 12 amino acids. Trimming stripped 8 bases from V and 6 bases from J, with 16 bases between. Germline CDR1 SQVTM, CDR2 ANQGSEA. CDR3 protein: CSLGAGANGYTF. Written as DNA, the CDR3 is TGCAGCTTGGGCGCGGGGGCGAATGGCTACACCTTC. The full variable domain, its missing parts supplied by reference TRBV29-1 and TRBJ1-2, is SAVISQKPSRDICQRGTSLTIQCQVDSQVTMMFWYRQQPGQSLTLIATANQGSEATYESGFVIDKFPISRPNLTFSTLTVSNMSPEDSSIYLCSLGAGANGYTFGSGTRLTVV.

This clonotype has at least ten counts. This chain links TRBV19 with TRBJ1-1, with 9 bases fitting TRBD1. CDR3 length: 19 residues. V lost 2 bases to trimming and J lost 4 bases; unmatched junction nucleotides: 17. Germline V CDR1 and CDR2: LNHDA, SQIVND (reference sequence). The CDR3 region has the DNA TGTGCCAGTAGTATATGGGAAGTGGGAATCGCGGGACAGGGCACTGAAGCTTTCTTT. Its translation is CASSIWEVGIAGQGTEAFF.

The rearrangement uses TRBV7-2 and TRBJ1-2; 8 bases match TRBD1. CDR3 size: 20 residues. In germline, CDR1 is SGHTA, CDR2 FQGNSA. V was clipped by 0 bases and J by 7 bases; unmatched bases: 22. As DNA, the CDR3 is TGTGCCAGCAGCTTAGCGCTGTTGACAGGGGTCGCCGGGGGTCGGGGTGGCTACACCTTC. It is translated as CASSLALLTGVAGGRGGYTF.

This clonotype was seen many times. The CDR3, as DNA: TGTGCCATCGGATTAGACTACAATGAGCAGTTCTTC. Translating it yields CAIGLDYNEQFF. V gene TRBV10-3 combines with J gene TRBJ2-1, with D unclear. Germline CDR1 ENHRY, CDR2 SYGVKD. The CDR3 consists of 12 residues. V was pared by 8 bases and J by 3 bases, with 8 bases between.

This clonotype was seen a handful of times. V and J are TRBV7-9 and TRBJ2-1; 8 bases align to TRBD2. Germline V lookup: CDR1 SEHNR, CDR2 FQNEAQ (reference sequence). The trim removed 6 bases at V and 9 bases at J, leaving 10 bases unmatched. The CDR3 covers 14 residues. The CDR3 here is CASRSSGRVFEQFF. CDR3 nucleotides: TGTGCCAGCAGATCCAGCGGGAGAGTTTTTGAGCAGTTCTTC.

The chain is built from TRBV19 and TRBJ2-2, with 8 bases matching TRBD1. The CDR3 is made up of 15 amino acids. Germline-derived CDR1 and CDR2 are LNHDA and SQIVND (reference sequence). Trimming removed 8 bases from V and 2 bases from J; junction bases left unmatched: 7. In DNA form, the CDR3 reads TGTGCCAGTGCCTCGGGACAGGCCAACACCGGGGAGCTGTTTTTT. It translates to CASASGQANTGELFF.

The chain carries TRBV9 and TRBJ1-4; unclear D gene. Trimming pared 0 bases from V and 7 bases from J, leaving 13 bases between. There are 15 residues in the CDR3. Germline lookup yields CDR1 SGDLS and CDR2 YYNGEE. CDR3: CASSVGQAMGEKLFF. The CDR3 DNA reads TGTGCCAGCAGCGTAGGGCAGGCGATGGGTGAAAAACTGTTTTTT.

The chain has TRBV24-1 and TRBJ2-5, with 8 bases that match TRBD1. Germline values: CDR1 KGHDR, CDR2 SFDVKD. This CDR3 is 14 amino acids long. The ends lost 6 bases at V and 5 bases at J; junction bases unmatched: 7. In DNA form, the CDR3 reads TGTGCCACCAGTACCACAGGGGGAGGCGAGACCCAGTACTTC. Residues: CATSTTGGGETQYF.

Many counts were recorded for this clonotype. The V call is TRBV5-6, the J call TRBJ1-1, with D possibly being TRBD1 (5 bases). Trimming left V 6 bases short and J 3 bases short, with 15 bases between. The CDR3 covers 14 residues. Germline CDR1 reads SGHDT; CDR2 reads YYEEEE. The CDR3 loop reads CASTPTGLYTEAFF. The CDR3, as DNA: TGTGCCAGCACCCCAACAGGCCTATACACTGAAGCTTTCTTT.

The CDR3 region is CASSARGLQYYEQYF. The CDR3 bases are TGTGCCAGCAGTGCTAGGGGGCTTCAATACTACGAGCAGTACTTC. The rearrangement joins TRBV27 to TRBJ2-7; 7 bases map to TRBD1. The CDR3 runs 15 residues. V lost 5 bases and J lost 3; bases outside the gene matches: 10. Germline lookup yields CDR1 MNHEY and CDR2 SMNVEV (reference sequence).

This chain joins TRBV20-1 and TRBJ1-1, with 11 nucleotides matching TRBD1. After removal of 8 bases from V and 4 bases from J, the junction contained 6 bases not matched to a gene. Per the germline V gene, CDR1 is DFQATT and CDR2 is SNEGSKA (reference sequence). This CDR3 spans 13 amino acids. For the CDR3, the DNA is TGCAGTTACGAAGGGACAGGGGGCACTGAAGCTTTCTTT. Its translation: CSYEGTGGTEAFF.

This clonotype was seen ten or more times. The V call is TRBV7-8, the J call TRBJ1-3, with D possibly being TRBD1 (6 bases). This CDR3 spans 16 amino acids. Per the germline V gene, CDR1 is SGHVS and CDR2 is FQNEAQ. Trimming left V 5 bases short and J 0 bases short, with 14 bases between. DNA for the CDR3: TGTGCCAGCAGCCAAAGGGACATCCTCTCTGGAAACACCATATATTTT. Protein: CASSQRDILSGNTIYF.

At least ten counts were recorded for this clonotype. The V call is TRBV20-1, the J call TRBJ2-6, with D perhaps matching TRBD1 (5 bases). CDR3 length equals 14 residues. Trimming cost V 6 bases and J 2 bases, with 11 bases left between them. Germline-derived CDR1 and CDR2 are DFQATT and SNEGSKA (reference sequence). The CDR3 DNA reads TGCAGTGCCGAGGACACGACTGGGGCCAACGTCCTGACTTTC. This translates into CSAEDTTGANVLTF.

This clonotype appeared many times. The chain links TRBV6-1 to TRBJ1-2; D gene ambiguous. Germline V gene data show CDR1 as MNHNS and CDR2 as SASEGT. V was cut by 1 base and J by 0 bases, with 6 bases left in between. This CDR3 comprises 14 residues. Written as DNA, the CDR3 is TGTGCCAGCAGTGAAGTGGCATCTAACTATGGCTACACCTTC. Its translation is CASSEVASNYGYTF.

This clonotype was seen ten or more times. V usage is TRBV6-5 and J usage is TRBJ1-1; D remains ambiguous. CDR3 length: 12 amino acids. The ends were cut back, 7 bases at V and 2 bases at J, with 8 bases in the middle. CDR1 MNHEY and CDR2 SVGAGI come from the germline V gene. The CDR3 loop reads CASKRVNTEAFF. CDR3 nucleotides: TGTGCCAGCAAGAGGGTTAACACTGAAGCTTTCTTT.